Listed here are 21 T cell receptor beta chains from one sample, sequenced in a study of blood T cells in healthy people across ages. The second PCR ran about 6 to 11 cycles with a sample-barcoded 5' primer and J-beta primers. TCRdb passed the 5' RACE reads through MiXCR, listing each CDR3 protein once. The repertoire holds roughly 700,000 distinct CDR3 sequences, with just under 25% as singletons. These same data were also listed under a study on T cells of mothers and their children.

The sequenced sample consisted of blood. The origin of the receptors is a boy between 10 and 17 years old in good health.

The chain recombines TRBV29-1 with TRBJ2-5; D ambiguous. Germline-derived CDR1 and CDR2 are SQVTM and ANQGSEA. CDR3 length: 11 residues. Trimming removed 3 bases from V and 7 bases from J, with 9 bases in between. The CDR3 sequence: CSVDLTGTQYF. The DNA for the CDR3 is TGCAGCGTTGACCTGACCGGGACCCAGTACTTC.

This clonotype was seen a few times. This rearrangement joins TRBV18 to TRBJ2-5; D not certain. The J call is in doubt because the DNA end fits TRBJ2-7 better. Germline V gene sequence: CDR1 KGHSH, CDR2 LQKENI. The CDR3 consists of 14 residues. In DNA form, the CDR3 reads TGTGCCAGCTCTGAATCCCCCCCGCCCTACGAGCAGTACTTC. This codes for CASSESPPPYEQYF.

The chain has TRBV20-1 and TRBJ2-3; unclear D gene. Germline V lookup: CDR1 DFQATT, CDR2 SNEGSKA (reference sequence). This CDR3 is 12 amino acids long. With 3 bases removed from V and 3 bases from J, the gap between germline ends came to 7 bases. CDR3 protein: CSARSWTDTQYF. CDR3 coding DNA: TGCAGTGCTAGGTCATGGACAGATACGCAGTATTTT.

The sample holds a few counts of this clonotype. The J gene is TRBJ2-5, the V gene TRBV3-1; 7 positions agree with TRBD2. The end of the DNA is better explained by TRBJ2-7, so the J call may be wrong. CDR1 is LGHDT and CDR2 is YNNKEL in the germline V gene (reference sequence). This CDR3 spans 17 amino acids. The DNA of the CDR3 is TGTGCCAGCAGCCAAGATCTGGCGGGAGCCCTTACCTACGAGCAGTACTTC. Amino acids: CASSQDLAGALTYEQYF.

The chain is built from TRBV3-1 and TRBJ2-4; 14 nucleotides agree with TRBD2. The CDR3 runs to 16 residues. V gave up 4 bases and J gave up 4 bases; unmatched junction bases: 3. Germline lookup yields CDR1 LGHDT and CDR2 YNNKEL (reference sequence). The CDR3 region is CASSRRTSGGKNIQYF. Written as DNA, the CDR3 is TGTGCCAGCAGCCGACGGACTAGCGGGGGGAAAAACATTCAGTACTTC.

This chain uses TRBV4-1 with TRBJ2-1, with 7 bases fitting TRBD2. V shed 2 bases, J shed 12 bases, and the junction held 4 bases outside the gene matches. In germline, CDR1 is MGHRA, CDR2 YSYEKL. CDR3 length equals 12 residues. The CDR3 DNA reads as TGCGCCAGCAGCCAAAGAGCGGGACGGCAGTTCTTC. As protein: CASSQRAGRQFF.

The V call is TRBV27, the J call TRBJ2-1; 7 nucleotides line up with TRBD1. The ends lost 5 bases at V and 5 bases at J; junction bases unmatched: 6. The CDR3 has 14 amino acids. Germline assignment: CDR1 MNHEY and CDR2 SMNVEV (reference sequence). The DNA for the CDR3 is TGTGCCAGCAGTCTACAGGGGTTTAACAATGAGCAGTTCTTC. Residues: CASSLQGFNNEQFF.

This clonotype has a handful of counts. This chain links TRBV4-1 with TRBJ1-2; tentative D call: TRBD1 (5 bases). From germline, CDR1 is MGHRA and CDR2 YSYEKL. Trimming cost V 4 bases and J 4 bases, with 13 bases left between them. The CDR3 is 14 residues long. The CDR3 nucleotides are TGCGCCAGCAGCCTTTCGGGGCCTCTCTATGGCTACACCTTC. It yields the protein CASSLSGPLYGYTF.

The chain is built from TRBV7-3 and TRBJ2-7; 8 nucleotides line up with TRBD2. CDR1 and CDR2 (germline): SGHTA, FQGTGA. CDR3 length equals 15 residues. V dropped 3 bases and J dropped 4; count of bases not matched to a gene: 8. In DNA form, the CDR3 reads TGTGCCAGCAGCTTTCGCTGGCGGGAGGAGTACGAGCAGTACTTC. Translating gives CASSFRWREEYEQYF.

The CDR3 DNA follows: TGCGCCAGCAGCTTGGATGGGGGCGCATCCTACGAGCAGTACTTC. Translation gives CASSLDGGASYEQYF. This chain joins TRBV5-1 and TRBJ2-1; possible D gene TRBD1, 6 bases. Near its end, the DNA agrees better with TRBJ2-7, so the J call may be wrong. The CDR3 covers 15 residues. Germline CDR1 reads SGHRS; CDR2 reads YFSETQ.

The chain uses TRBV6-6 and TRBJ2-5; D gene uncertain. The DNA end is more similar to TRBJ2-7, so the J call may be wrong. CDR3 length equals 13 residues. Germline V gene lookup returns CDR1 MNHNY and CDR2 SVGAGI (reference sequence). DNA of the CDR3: TGTGCCAGCAGTTACTCGAACCGCAACGAGCAGTACTTC. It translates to CASSYSNRNEQYF.

This CDR3 is CASSLGDYKETQYF. In DNA, the CDR3 is TGCGCCAGCAGCTTAGGGGACTACAAAGAGACCCAGTACTTC. This chain links TRBV5-1 with TRBJ2-5, with 7 bases matching TRBD2. V lost 2 bases, J lost 3 bases, and 4 bases stayed unmatched. Germline CDR1 is SGHRS and CDR2 is YFSETQ. The CDR3 spans 14 residues.

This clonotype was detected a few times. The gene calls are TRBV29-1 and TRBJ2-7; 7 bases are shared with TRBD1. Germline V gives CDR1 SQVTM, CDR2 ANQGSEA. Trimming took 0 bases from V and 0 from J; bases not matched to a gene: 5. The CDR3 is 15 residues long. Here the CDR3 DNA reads TGCAGCGTTGAAGATACCGGGGACAGCTCCTACGAGCAGTACTTC. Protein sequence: CSVEDTGDSSYEQYF.

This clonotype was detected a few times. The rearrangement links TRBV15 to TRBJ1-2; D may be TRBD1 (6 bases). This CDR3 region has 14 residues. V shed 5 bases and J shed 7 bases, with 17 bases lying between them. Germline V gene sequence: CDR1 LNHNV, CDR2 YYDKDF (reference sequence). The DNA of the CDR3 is TGTGCCACCAGCCCGGGGGGCAGTGCGGTTGGCTACACCTTC. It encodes CATSPGGSAVGYTF.

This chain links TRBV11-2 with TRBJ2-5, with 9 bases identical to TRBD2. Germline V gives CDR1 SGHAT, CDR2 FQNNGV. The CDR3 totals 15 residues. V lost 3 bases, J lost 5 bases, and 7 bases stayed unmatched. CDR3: CASSFLLAGGETQYF. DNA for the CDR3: TGTGCCAGCAGCTTTCTACTAGCGGGTGGGGAGACCCAGTACTTC.

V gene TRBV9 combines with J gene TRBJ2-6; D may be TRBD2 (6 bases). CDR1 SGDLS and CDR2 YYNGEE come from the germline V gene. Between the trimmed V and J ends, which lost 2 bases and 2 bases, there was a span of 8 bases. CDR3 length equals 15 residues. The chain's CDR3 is CASSVGGTGANVLTF. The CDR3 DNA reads TGTGCCAGCAGCGTGGGAGGAACTGGGGCCAACGTCCTGACTTTC. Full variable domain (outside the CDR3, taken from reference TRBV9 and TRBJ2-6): DSGVTQTPKHLITATGQRVTLRCSPRSGDLSVYWYQQSLDQGLQFLIQYYNGEERAKGNILERFSAQQFPDLHSELNLSSLELGDSALYFCASSVGGTGANVLTFGAGSRLTVL.

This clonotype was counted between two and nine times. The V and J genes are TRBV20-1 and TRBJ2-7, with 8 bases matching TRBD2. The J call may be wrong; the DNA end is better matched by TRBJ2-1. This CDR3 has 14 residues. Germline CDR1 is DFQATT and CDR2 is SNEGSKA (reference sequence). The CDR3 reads CSARGGGRTNEQFF. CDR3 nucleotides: TGCAGTGCTAGAGGGGGCGGGAGGACCAATGAGCAGTTCTTC.

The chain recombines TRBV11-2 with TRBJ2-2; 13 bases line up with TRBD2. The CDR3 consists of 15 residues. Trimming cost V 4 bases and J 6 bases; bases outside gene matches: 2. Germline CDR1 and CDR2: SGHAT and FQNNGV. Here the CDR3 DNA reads TGTGCCAGCAGCTCGGGACTAGCGGGACCCGGGGAGCTGTTTTTT. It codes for CASSSGLAGPGELFF.

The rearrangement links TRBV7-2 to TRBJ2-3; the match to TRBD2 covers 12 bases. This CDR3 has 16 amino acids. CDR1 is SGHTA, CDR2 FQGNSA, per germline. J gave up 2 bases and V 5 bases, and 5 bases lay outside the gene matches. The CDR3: CASSDGLAGSTDTQYF. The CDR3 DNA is TGTGCCAGCAGCGACGGACTAGCGGGATCCACAGATACGCAGTATTTT.

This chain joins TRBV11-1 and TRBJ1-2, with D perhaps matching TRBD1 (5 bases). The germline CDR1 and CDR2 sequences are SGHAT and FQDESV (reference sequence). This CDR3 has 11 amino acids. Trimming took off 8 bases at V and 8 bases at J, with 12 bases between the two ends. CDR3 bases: TGTGCCAGCCATACAGGCAGCGGCTACACCTTC. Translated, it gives CASHTGSGYTF. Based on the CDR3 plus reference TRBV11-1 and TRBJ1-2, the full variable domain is EAEVAQSPRYKITEKSQAVAFWCDPISGHATLYWYRQILGQGPELLVQFQDESVVDDSQLPKDRFSAERLKGVDSTLKIQPAELGDSAMYLCASHTGSGYTFGSGTRLTVV.

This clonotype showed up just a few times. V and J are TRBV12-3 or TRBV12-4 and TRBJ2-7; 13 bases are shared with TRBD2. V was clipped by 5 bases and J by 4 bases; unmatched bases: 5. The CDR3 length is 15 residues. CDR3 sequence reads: CASSRTGLAGYEQYF. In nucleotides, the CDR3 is TGTGCCAGCAGTCGAACGGGACTAGCGGGATACGAGCAGTACTTC.